Detailed here is one T cell receptor (beta chain). The record originates from a study of glioma-infiltrating T cells after dendritic cell vaccination. At the level of the study: Patients had newly diagnosed or recurrent glioblastoma and received dendritic cell vaccines.

This CDR3 has 16 amino acids. The primer mix had 60 V beta and 13 J beta primers. TCRdb's copy holds only in-frame clones and misses some; the assay was immunoSEQ multiplex PCR. The sample records just over 95,000 clones, 70% to 80% being singletons. The chain is built from TRBV21-1 and TRBJ2-1; the DNA was not used to check the table's D call, TRBD1. TRBV21-1 is assigned pseudogene status. This receptor was taken from a human donor with glioblastoma. The material was blood, obtained before dendritic cell vaccination. The CDR3 region is CASSPPTGRLGNEQFF. The CDR3 DNA reads as TGTGCCAGCAGCCCCCCGACAGGGAGGCTCGGCAATGAGCAGTTCTTC.